What follows are 15 T cell receptor beta chains derived from one specimen sequenced in a study of CD4+ T cells in melanoma (dated by TCRdb to 2022 to 2024). Libraries were built with the immunoSEQ multiplex PCR assay. TCRdb stores this immuneACCESS table with in-frame sequences only. Part of the clones is absent; in the studies checked, under half of the shortfall reflects unresolved V genes, and no reason is known for the rest. The table for this sample lists about 10,000 clones; 50% to 70% of them were counted only once. The ten largest clones add up to around a quarter of the sample. The sample taken for sequencing was cells from a culture (not recorded whether cultured in vitro). Receptors originate from a human donor with melanoma.

The rearrangement uses TRBV18 and TRBJ1-5, with 8 positions matching TRBD1. Trimming removed 2 bases from V and 6 bases from J; junction bases left unmatched: 0. CDR1 and CDR2 (germline): KGHSH, LQKENI. This CDR3 is 13 amino acids long. The CDR3 reads CASSPDRGQPQHF. CDR3 sequence (DNA): TGTGCCAGCTCACCAGACAGGGGTCAGCCCCAGCATTTT.

This chain connects TRBV2 to TRBJ1-4; 9 nucleotides match TRBD1. The length of the CDR3 is 14 residues. V dropped 6 bases and J dropped 6; count of bases not matched to a gene: 5. Germline CDR1 and CDR2: SNHLY and FYNNEI. The CDR3 loop reads CASRRQGVDEKLFF. CDR3 coding DNA: TGTGCCAGCAGGAGACAGGGGGTGGATGAAAAACTGTTTTTT.

This chain joins TRBV27 and TRBJ2-7; 9 nucleotides agree with TRBD2. This CDR3 region has 15 residues. V lost 5 bases and J lost 3; bases outside the gene matches: 8. From germline, CDR1 is MNHEY and CDR2 SMNVEV (reference sequence). The CDR3 nucleotides are TGTGCCAGCAGTCTCAGCGGGGGGTCATACTACGAGCAGTACTTC. Its translation: CASSLSGGSYYEQYF.

The chain is built from TRBV5-4 and TRBJ2-5; 8 nucleotides match TRBD2. The CDR3 sequence is 14 residues long. Germline assignment: CDR1 SGHNT and CDR2 YYREEE (reference sequence). After removal of 5 bases from V and 5 bases from J, the junction contained 8 bases not matched to a gene. CDR3 sequence reads: CASRVGGGRETQYF. The DNA for the CDR3 is TGTGCCAGCAGAGTAGGCGGGGGGCGCGAGACCCAGTACTTC.

V gene TRBV5-1 combines with J gene TRBJ2-7, with TRBD1 matching 10 bases. J gave up 3 bases and V 4 bases, and 7 bases lay outside the gene matches. Germline V gene lookup returns CDR1 SGHRS and CDR2 YFSETQ. The CDR3 is 15 amino acids. The CDR3 DNA sequence: TGCGCCAGCAGCGGGAGGGACAGGGGCTTCTACGAGCAGTACTTC. Its protein product is CASSGRDRGFYEQYF.

This rearrangement joins TRBV4-1 to TRBJ1-5, with 7 positions matching TRBD1. Germline CDR1 reads MGHRA; CDR2 reads YSYEKL. Trimming took 4 bases from V and 3 from J; bases not matched to a gene: 3. This CDR3 comprises 14 residues. The CDR3 DNA reads TGCGCCAGCAGCCCGACAGGGACCAATCAGCCCCAGCATTTT. It codes for CASSPTGTNQPQHF.

In its sample, this clone was seen once. CDR3 loop: CASSRGRTVDTIYF. CDR3 nucleotides: TGTGCCAGCAGCCGCGGGAGGACGGTCGACACCATATATTTT. The rearrangement uses TRBV11-2 and TRBJ1-3, with D uncertain. This CDR3 has 14 amino acids. V lost 5 bases and J 8 bases, leaving 16 bases between the germline ends. Germline V lookup: CDR1 SGHAT, CDR2 FQNNGV.

The chain uses TRBV19 and TRBJ2-6; 7 nucleotides match TRBD2. There are 16 residues in the CDR3. V shed 5 bases and J 0 bases; nucleotides not matched to a gene: 4. Looked up from germline, CDR1 is LNHDA and CDR2 is SQIVND (reference sequence). CDR3 protein: CASSFGGYSGANVLTF. CDR3 in DNA: TGTGCCAGTAGTTTCGGGGGGTACTCTGGGGCCAACGTCCTGACTTTC.

This chain uses TRBV5-1 with TRBJ2-2, with 10 nucleotides matching TRBD1. The CDR3 sequence is 16 residues long. Germline V gene lookup returns CDR1 SGHRS and CDR2 YFSETQ. V shed 4 bases and J 3 bases; nucleotides not matched to a gene: 6. CDR3 region: CASSHDRGLYTGELFF. The CDR3 bases are TGCGCCAGCAGCCATGACAGGGGGCTTTACACCGGGGAGCTGTTTTTT.

The chain carries TRBV29-1 and TRBJ2-3; the D gene is possibly TRBD2 (5 bases). The CDR3 length is 12 residues. Germline CDR1 and CDR2: SQVTM and ANQGSEA. CDR3 in amino acids: CSERTYTDTQYF. Written as DNA, the CDR3 is TGCAGTGAGAGGACTTACACAGATACGCAGTATTTT.

The chain recombines TRBV30 with TRBJ2-3; D might be TRBD2 (5 bases). Germline-derived CDR1 and CDR2 are GTSNPN and SVGIG (reference sequence). V was shortened by 5 bases and J by 0 bases, with 15 bases between the two germline ends. The CDR3 has 15 amino acids. CDR3 amino acids: CAWDRTGKSTDTQYF. DNA for the CDR3: TGTGCCTGGGATCGGACGGGGAAGAGCACAGATACGCAGTATTTT.

V usage is TRBV30 and J usage is TRBJ1-1, with unresolved D. V lost 2 bases and J 4 bases, leaving 8 bases between the germline ends. From germline, CDR1 is GTSNPN and CDR2 SVGIG (reference sequence). This CDR3 spans 12 amino acids. The CDR3 nucleotides read TGTGCCTGGAGTCGAAGAATCACTGAAGCTTTCTTT. It specifies CAWSRRITEAFF.

This clone was observed once. This chain joins TRBV18 and TRBJ2-2, with a weak D call TRBD1 (6 bases). The ends were cut back, 3 bases at V and 1 base at J, with 9 bases in the middle. The CDR3 extends over 15 amino acids. Germline CDR1 KGHSH, CDR2 LQKENI. As DNA, the CDR3 is TGTGCCAGCTCACCCGACAGGAAGAACACCGGGGAGCTGTTTTTT. Translated, it gives CASSPDRKNTGELFF.

The chain employs TRBV19 and TRBJ1-2; TRBD1 matches at 11 bases. CDR1 LNHDA and CDR2 SQIVND come from the germline V gene (reference sequence). This CDR3 spans 15 amino acids. Losses at the gene ends were 3 bases for V and 6 bases for J; bases not matched to a gene: 6. In nucleotides, the CDR3 is TGTGCCAGTAGTATCCCCGGACAGGGGGCGCATGGCTACACCTTC. This codes for CASSIPGQGAHGYTF. Together with reference TRBV19 and TRBJ1-2, the CDR3 gives the full variable domain: DGGITQSPKYLFRKEGQNVTLSCEQNLNHDAMYWYRQDPGQGLRLIYYSQIVNDFQKGDIAEGYSVSREKKESFPLTVTSAQKNPTAFYLCASSIPGQGAHGYTFGSGTRLTVV.

V usage is TRBV5-1 and J usage is TRBJ2-5, with 8 bases matching TRBD2. V gave up 0 bases and J gave up 5 bases; unmatched junction bases: 9. The germline gives CDR1 SGHRS, CDR2 YFSETQ. CDR3 length equals 16 residues. This CDR3 is CASSLVSGGQVETQYF. DNA of the CDR3: TGCGCCAGCAGCTTGGTCTCGGGGGGGCAGGTTGAGACCCAGTACTTC. Combining the CDR3 with reference TRBV5-1 and TRBJ2-5 gives the whole variable domain KAGVTQTPRYLIKTRGQQVTLSCSPISGHRSVSWYQQTPGQGLQFLFEYFSETQRNKGNFPGRFSGRQFSNSRSEMNVSTLELGDSALYLCASSLVSGGQVETQYFGPGTRLLVL.